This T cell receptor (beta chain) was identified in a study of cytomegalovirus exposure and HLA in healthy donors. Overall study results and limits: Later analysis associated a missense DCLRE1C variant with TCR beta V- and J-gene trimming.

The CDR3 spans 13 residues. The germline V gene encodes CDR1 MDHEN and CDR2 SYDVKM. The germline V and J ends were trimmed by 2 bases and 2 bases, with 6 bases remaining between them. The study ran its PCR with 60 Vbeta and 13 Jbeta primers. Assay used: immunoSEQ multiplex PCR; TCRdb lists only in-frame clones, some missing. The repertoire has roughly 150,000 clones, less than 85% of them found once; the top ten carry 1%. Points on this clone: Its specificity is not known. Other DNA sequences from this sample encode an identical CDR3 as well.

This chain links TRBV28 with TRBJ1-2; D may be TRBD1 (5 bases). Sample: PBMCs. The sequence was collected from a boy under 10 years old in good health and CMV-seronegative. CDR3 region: CASSLGGNYGYTF. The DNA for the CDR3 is TGTGCCAGCAGTTTAGGGGGGAACTATGGCTACACCTTC.